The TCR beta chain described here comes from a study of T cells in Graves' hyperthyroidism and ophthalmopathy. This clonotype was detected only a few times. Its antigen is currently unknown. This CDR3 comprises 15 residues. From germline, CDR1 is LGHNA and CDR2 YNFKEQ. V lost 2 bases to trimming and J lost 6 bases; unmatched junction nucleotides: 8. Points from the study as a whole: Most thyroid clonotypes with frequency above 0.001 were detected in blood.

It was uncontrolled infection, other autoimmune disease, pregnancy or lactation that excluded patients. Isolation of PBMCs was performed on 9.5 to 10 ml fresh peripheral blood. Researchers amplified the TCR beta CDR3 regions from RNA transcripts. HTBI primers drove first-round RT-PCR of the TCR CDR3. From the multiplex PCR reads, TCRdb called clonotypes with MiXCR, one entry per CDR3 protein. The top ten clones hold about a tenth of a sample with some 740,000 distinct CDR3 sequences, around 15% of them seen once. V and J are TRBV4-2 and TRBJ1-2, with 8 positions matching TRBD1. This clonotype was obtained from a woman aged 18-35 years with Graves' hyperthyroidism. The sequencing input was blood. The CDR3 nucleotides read TGTGCCAGCAGCCAACTCCCAGGGGGCGCGGATGGCTACACCTTC. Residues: CASSQLPGGADGYTF.